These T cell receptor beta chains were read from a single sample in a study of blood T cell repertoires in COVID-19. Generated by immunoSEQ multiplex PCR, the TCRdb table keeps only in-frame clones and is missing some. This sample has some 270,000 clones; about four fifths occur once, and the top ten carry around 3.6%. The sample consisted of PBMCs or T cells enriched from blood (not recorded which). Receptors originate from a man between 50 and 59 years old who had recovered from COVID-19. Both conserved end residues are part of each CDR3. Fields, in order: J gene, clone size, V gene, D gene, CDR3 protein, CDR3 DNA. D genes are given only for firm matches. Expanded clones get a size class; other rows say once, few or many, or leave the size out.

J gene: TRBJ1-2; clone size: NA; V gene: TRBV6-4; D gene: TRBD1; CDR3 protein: CASRQGQGFGYTF; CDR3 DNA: TGTGCCAGCAGGCAGGGACAGGGTTTTGGCTACACCTTC
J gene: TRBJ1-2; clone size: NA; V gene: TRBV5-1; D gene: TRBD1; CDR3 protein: CASSRGPGGGLANYGYTF; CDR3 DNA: TGCGCCAGCAGCCGGGGCCCCGGAGGGGGCTTGGCTAACTATGGCTACACCTTC
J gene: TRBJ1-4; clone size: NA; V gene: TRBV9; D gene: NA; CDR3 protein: CASSVEGARGEKLFF; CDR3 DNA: TGTGCCAGCAGCGTAGAGGGCGCCAGGGGCGAAAAACTGTTTTTT
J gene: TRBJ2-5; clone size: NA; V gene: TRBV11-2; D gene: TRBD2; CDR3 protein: CASSPGTKETQYF; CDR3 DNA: TGTGCCAGCAGCCCCGGGACTAAGGAGACCCAGTACTTC
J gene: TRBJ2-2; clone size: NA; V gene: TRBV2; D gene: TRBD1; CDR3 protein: CASSDRDRGPGELFF; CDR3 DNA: TGTGCCAGCAGCGACCGGGACAGGGGGCCCGGGGAGCTGTTTTTT
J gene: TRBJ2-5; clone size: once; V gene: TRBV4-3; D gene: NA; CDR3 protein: CASSQAGGVGSVQYF; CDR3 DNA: TGCGCCAGCAGCCAAGCTGGGGGCGTCGGTTCGGTTCAGTACTTC
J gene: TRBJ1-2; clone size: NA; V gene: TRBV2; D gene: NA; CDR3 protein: CASRVSLTANRNGYTF; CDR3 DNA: TGTGCCAGCAGAGTTTCCCTGACAGCTAATAGGAATGGCTACACCTTC
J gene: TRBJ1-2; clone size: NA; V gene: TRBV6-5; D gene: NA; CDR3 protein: CATVRTGANYGYTF; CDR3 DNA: TGTGCTACGGTTCGGACTGGAGCTAACTATGGCTACACCTTC
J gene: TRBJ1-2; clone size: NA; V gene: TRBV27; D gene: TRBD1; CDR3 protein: CASSFYQGASGYTF; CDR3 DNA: TGTGCCAGCAGTTTTTATCAGGGGGCGAGTGGCTACACCTTC
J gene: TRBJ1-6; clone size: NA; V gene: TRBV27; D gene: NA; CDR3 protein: CASSLLAGVNSPLHF; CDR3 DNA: TGTGCCAGCAGTTTATTGGCAGGGGTAAATTCACCCCTCCACTTT
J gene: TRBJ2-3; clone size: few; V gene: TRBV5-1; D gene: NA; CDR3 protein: CASSLDGRFEADTQYF; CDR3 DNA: TGCGCCAGCAGCTTGGATGGTAGATTCGAGGCAGATACGCAGTATTTT
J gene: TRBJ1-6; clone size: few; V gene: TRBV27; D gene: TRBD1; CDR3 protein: CASSFLSPGQGLFGSPLHF; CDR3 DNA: TGTGCCAGCAGTTTCTTATCTCCGGGACAGGGACTCTTTGGTTCACCCCTCCACTTT
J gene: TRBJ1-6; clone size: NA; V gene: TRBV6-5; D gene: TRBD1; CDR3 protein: CASRGQGDNSPLHF; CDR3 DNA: TGTGCCAGCAGAGGACAGGGAGATAATTCACCCCTCCACTTT
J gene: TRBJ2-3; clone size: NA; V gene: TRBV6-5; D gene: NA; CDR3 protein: CASSLGAASTDTQYF; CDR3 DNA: TGTGCCAGCAGCCTCGGAGCGGCTAGCACAGATACGCAGTATTTT
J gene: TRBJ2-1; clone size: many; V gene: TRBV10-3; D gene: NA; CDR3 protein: CAISHQNGQFF; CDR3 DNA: TGTGCCATCAGTCACCAGAATGGGCAGTTCTTC
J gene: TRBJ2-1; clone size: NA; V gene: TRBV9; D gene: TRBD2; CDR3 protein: CASSPLGLAGNNEQFF; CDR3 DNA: TGTGCCAGCAGCCCTCTGGGACTAGCGGGGAACAATGAGCAGTTCTTC
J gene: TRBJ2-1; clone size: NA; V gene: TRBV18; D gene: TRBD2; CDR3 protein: CASSQTSGGANEQFF; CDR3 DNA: TGTGCCAGCTCACAGACTAGCGGGGGGGCGAATGAGCAGTTCTTC
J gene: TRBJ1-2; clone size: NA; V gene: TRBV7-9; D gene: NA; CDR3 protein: CASSSGLKENYGYTF; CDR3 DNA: TGTGCCAGCAGCTCGGGACTCAAGGAGAACTATGGCTACACCTTC
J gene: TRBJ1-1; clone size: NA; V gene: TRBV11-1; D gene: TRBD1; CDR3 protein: CASSLINRGGTEAFF; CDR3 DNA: TGTGCCAGCAGCTTAATAAACAGGGGTGGCACTGAAGCTTTCTTT
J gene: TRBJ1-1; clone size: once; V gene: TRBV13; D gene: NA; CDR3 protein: CASSSEGVTEAFF; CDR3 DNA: TGTGCCAGCAGCTCCGAGGGGGTCACTGAAGCTTTCTTT
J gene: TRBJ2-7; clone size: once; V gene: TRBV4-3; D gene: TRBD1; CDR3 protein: CASSQGAAGGTYEQYF; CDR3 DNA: TGCGCCAGCAGCCAAGGCGCGGCAGGGGGAACCTACGAGCAGTACTTC
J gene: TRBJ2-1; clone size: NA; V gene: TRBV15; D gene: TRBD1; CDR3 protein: CATSRPGTGILGVNEQFF; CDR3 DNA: TGTGCCACCAGCAGACCCGGGACAGGGATCCTTGGTGTCAATGAGCAGTTCTTC
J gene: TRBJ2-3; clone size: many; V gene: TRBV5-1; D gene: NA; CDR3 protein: CASSRNRGTQSTDTQYF; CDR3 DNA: TGCGCCAGCAGCCGAAACCGGGGGACCCAAAGCACAGATACGCAGTATTTT
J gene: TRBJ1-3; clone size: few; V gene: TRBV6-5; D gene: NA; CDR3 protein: CATSVPGTRNTIYF; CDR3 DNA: TGTGCCACCTCAGTTCCTGGGACTCGAAACACCATATATTTT
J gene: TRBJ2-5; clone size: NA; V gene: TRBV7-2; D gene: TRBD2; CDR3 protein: CASSPDRRGAQYF; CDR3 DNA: TGTGCCAGCAGCCCTGACAGGCGGGGGGCCCAGTACTTC
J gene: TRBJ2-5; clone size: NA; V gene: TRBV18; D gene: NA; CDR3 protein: CASSPDRKETQYF; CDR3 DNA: TGTGCCAGCTCACCAGACAGAAAAGAGACCCAGTACTTC
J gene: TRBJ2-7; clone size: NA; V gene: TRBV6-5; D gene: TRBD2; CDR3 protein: CASSYELAGGYEQYF; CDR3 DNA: TGTGCCAGCAGTTACGAACTAGCGGGTGGATACGAGCAGTACTTC
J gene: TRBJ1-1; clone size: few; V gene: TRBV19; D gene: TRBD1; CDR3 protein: CASRWTGGNGEAFF; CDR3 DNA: TGTGCCAGTAGGTGGACAGGGGGCAATGGTGAAGCTTTCTTT
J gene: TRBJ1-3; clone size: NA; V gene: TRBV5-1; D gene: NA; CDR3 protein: CASSLVGGSGNTIYF; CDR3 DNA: TGCGCCAGCAGCTTGGTAGGGGGCTCTGGAAACACCATATATTTT
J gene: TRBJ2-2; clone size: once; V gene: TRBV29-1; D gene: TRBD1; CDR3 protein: CSVSPGQGLTGELFF; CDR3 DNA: TGCAGCGTTAGTCCGGGACAGGGGTTAACCGGGGAGCTGTTTTTT
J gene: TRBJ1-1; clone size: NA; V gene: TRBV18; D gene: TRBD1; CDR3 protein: CASSPETGGTEAFF; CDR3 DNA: TGTGCCAGCTCACCCGAGACAGGGGGCACTGAAGCTTTCTTT
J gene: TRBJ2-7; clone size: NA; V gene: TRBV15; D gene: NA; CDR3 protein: CATSRGLAFSYEQYF; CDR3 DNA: TGTGCCACCAGCAGAGGTCTGGCATTCTCCTACGAGCAGTACTTC
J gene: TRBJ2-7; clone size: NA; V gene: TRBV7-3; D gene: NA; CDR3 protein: CASSLQVSSYYEQYF; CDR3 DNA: TGTGCCAGCAGCTTACAAGTAAGCTCCTACTACGAGCAGTACTTC
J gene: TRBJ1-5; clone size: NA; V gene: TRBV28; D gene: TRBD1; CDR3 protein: CASSLYNRGGTQPQHF; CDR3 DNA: TGTGCCAGCAGTTTGTATAACAGGGGAGGAACTCAGCCCCAGCATTTT
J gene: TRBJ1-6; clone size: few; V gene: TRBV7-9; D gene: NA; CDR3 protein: CASSLGQVNSPLHF; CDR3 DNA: TGTGCCAGCAGCTTAGGACAGGTTAATTCACCCCTCCACTTT
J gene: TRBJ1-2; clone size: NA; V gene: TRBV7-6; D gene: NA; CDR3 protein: CASSLSGGIYGYTF; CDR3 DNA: TGTGCCAGCAGCCTGAGTGGGGGGATCTATGGCTACACCTTC
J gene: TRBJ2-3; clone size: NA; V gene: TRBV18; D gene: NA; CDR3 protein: CASSPLSRASDTQYF; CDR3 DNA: TGTGCCAGCTCACCCCTTAGCAGGGCATCAGATACGCAGTATTTT
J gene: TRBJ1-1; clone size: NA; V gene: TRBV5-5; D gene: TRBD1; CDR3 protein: CASSKTGLANTEAFF; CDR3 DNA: TGTGCCAGCAGCAAGACAGGGTTAGCGAACACTGAAGCTTTCTTT
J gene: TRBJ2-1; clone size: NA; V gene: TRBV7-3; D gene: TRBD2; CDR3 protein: CASSPNGGGVGYNEQFF; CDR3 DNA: TGTGCCAGCAGCCCCAACGGCGGGGGAGTTGGCTACAATGAGCAGTTCTTC
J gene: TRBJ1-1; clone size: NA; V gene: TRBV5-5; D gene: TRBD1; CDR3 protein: CASSLAADRVTTEAFF; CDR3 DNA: TGTGCCAGCAGCTTGGCCGCGGACAGGGTAACTACTGAAGCTTTCTTT
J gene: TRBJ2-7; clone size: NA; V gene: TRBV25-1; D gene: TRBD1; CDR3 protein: CASTDRVYEQYF; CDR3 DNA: TGTGCCAGCACGGACAGGGTCTACGAGCAGTACTTC
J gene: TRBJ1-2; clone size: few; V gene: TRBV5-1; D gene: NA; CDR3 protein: CASSFDINYGYTF; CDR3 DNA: TGCGCCAGCAGCTTTGACATTAACTATGGCTACACCTTC
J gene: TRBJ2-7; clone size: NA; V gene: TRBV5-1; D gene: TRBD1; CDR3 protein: CASSLKDRGLEQYF; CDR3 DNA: TGCGCCAGCAGCTTAAAGGACAGGGGGCTTGAGCAGTACTTC
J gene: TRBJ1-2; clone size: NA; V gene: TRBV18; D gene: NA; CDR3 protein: CASSIPGKEGYTF; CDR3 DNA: TGTGCCAGCTCAATACCGGGGAAGGAAGGCTACACCTTC